The T cell receptor beta chain described here comes from a study of T cells in Graves' hyperthyroidism and ophthalmopathy (dated by TCRdb to about 2019). In the study overall: Peripheral blood samples were taken at the time of initial diagnosis, prior to any treatment. Prospective prediction of ophthalmopathy was tested in an independent validation cohort consisting of roughly 19 hyperthyroidism patients and about 17 patients who later progressed to ophthalmopathy. The roughly 100 discovery patients were randomly split 7:3 into training and test sets. A discovery cohort of about a hundred patients, fewer than 50 with Graves' ophthalmopathy and 55 to 65 with stable Graves' hyperthyroidism, was used to find distinguishing TCR V-J signatures. Thyroid tissue and blood T-cell repertoires from about six Graves' hyperthyroidism patients were also compared in the study. After sampling, hyperthyroidism patients received methimazole starting at 30 mg daily, and ophthalmopathy patients received high-dose intravenous methylprednisolone. The paper describes TCR Vbeta CDR3 sequencing of more than 120 peripheral blood samples, made up of 43 ophthalmopathy patients, some 76 hyperthyroidism patients and around 17 progressor patients. The paper as a whole reports these results and caveats: Blood samples also contained most of the expanded thyroid clonotypes (frequency above 0.001), which suggests that blood repertoires may reflect thyroid immune responses. In validation, progression to ophthalmopathy was predicted by the model with around 71% sensitivity and 72.22% specificity, a median of approximately 7.1 months before onset. Sample size was not statistically predetermined, and investigators were not blinded to group allocation. A model built on a 13 V-J signature distinguished ophthalmopathy from stable hyperthyroidism, reaching 87.88% sensitivity and about 81% specificity in cross-validation and 80%/75% in testing.

This clonotype has a count of ten or more. Its antigen has not been determined. There are no base qualities to consult, and no much larger clone falls within one base. CDR1 and CDR2 are read off the germline V gene as SGDLS and YYNGEE. The CDR3 starts with the cysteine, ends with the phenylalanine, and has 14 residues. The sequence is cut down to CDR3 DNA, 42 bases in frame from base 1. Trimming at the junction amounts to 2 bases on V and 2 bases on J, and the germline ends lie 10 bases apart. The TCR beta CDR3 regions were amplified from the RNA transcripts. The first round of RT-PCR for the TCR CDR3 was performed with the HTBI primer set and the Qiagen OneStep RT-PCR kit. Libraries were constructed in a second round of multiplex PCR, after which size selection and purification were carried out. Libraries were sequenced paired-end with 100 bp reads on an Illumina HiSeq2000. The source study handled its data this way. SOAPnuke was used to process the raw data, throwing out any read that contained adapters or uncalled bases, had a mean Phred below 15, or lacked an exact constant-primer or identifier match. COPE v1.2.5 was used to merge the high-quality paired reads, and each unique nucleotide sequence was defined as a clonotype. MiTCR v1.1 was used to align the clonotypes against IMGT TRBV, TRBD and TRBJ reference segments. The analysis included only V-J combinations with a frequency above 0.0001, which together covered around 99% of the repertoires. The TCS score was defined as the ratio of F50 (clonal expansion) to E x V (chaos), calculated using BLOSUM62-based TCRdist between CDR3 peptides within each V-J. Welch's t-statistics and random forest reduced 450 to 600 V-J features to around 14, which were used in a naive Bayes classifier (R e1071). The similarity between thyroid and blood repertoires was quantified using the Morisita-Horn index. TCRdb applied fastp at Q25 and MiXCR to the public reads, then kept only in-frame beta chains. Identical CDR3 proteins give one entry, which carries the most common genes and DNA. The V and J calls shown here were made by TCRdb, not taken from the authors' results. The sample includes about 55,000 distinct CDR3 sequences, with roughly 50% observed a single time. 3.3% of the sample goes to the ten largest clones.

Moderately to severely active disease, a Clinical Activity Score of at least 3, a NOSPECS grade of at least 4, and a duration under 3 months were present in ophthalmopathy patients. Patients with uncontrolled infections, other autoimmune diseases, pregnancy or lactation were excluded. Diagnoses relied on clinical symptoms, serum thyroxine and TRAb, thyroid ultrasound and orbital computed tomography. Ficoll-Paque density gradient centrifugation was used to isolate PBMCs from about 9.4 ml of fresh peripheral blood. Total RNA was extracted with Trizol reagent, and quality was checked on an Agilent 2100 Bioanalyzer.

Sequenced: blood. The V gene is TRBV9 and the J gene is TRBJ1-1; possibly the D gene is TRBD1, per 5 matching bases. This TCR came from an older woman with Graves' ophthalmopathy. The CDR3 amino acid sequence is: CASSVGGENTEAFF. The DNA is as follows: TGTGCCAGCAGCGTCGGGGGGGAAAACACTGAAGCTTTCTTT. This CDR3, with the reference TRBV9 and TRBJ1-1 proteins standing in past its ends, gives the full variable domain DSGVTQTPKHLITATGQRVTLRCSPRSGDLSVYWYQQSLDQGLQFLIQYYNGEERAKGNILERFSAQQFPDLHSELNLSSLELGDSALYFCASSVGGENTEAFFGQGTRLTVV.